This T cell receptor (beta chain) came from a study of molecular identifiers for immune sequencing clone quantification. CDR3 length equals 14 residues. Germline V lookup: CDR1 SNHLY, CDR2 FYNNEI. With 7 bases removed from V and 7 bases from J, the gap between germline ends came to 17 bases. Study-level results: Clones above 20 RNA copies contained over 98% of effector molecules but under 1% of naive ones.

Bulk TCR library preparation followed previously described methods with listed TCR primers. In TCRdb, the PCR reads were re-called with MiXCR into one record per CDR3 protein. The sample holds under 800,000 distinct CDR3 sequences, about 25% seen once. As regards this clonotype: Its target is unknown.

The receptor was isolated from a human donor in good health. Some libraries in this study had Jurkat cell RNA spiked in. The chain combines TRBV2 with TRBJ1-5; D is uncertain. Sequenced material: naive CD8+ T cells from blood, with Jurkat cell RNA spiked in. Subset here: FACS-sorted CD8+CD4-CCR7+CD45RA+ naive T cells. The CDR3 is CASTDMIGDQPQHF. The CDR3, as DNA: TGTGCCAGCACTGATATGATCGGAGACCAGCCCCAGCATTTT.